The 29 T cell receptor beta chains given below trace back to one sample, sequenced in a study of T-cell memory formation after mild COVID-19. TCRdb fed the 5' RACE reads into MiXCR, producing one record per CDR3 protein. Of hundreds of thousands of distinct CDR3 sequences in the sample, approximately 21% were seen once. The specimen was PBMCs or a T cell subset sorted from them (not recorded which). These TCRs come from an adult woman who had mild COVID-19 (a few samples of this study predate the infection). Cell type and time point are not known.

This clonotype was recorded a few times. CDR3 in amino acids: CASSYSSTARNQPQHF. The CDR3 region has the DNA TGTGCCAGCAGTTACTCGTCAACAGCTCGCAATCAGCCCCAGCATTTT. The chain employs TRBV6-2 or TRBV6-3 and TRBJ1-5, with D unresolved. Germline CDR1 reads MNHEY; CDR2 reads SVGEGT. This CDR3 is built from 16 residues. The V end was cut by 0 bases, the J end by 2 bases, with 11 bases between.

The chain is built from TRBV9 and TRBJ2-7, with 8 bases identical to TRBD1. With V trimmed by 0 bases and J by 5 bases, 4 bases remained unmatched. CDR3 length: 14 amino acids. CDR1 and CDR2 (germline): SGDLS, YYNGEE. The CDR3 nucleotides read TGTGCCAGCAGCGTAGGACAGGGGAGCCACGAGCAGTACTTC. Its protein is CASSVGQGSHEQYF.

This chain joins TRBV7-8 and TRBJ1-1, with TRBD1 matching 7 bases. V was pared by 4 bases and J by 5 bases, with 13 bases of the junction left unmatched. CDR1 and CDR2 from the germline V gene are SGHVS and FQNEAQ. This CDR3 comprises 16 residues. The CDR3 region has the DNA TGTGCCAGCAGCTCCCAGACAGGGCGAATTTTTACTGAAGCTTTCTTT. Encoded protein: CASSSQTGRIFTEAFF. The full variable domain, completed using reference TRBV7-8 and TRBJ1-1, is GAGVSQSPRYKVAKRGQDVALRCDPISGHVSLFWYQQALGQGPEFLTYFQNEAQLDKSGLPSDRFFAERPEGSVSTLKIQRTQQEDSAVYLCASSSQTGRIFTEAFFGQGTRLTVV.

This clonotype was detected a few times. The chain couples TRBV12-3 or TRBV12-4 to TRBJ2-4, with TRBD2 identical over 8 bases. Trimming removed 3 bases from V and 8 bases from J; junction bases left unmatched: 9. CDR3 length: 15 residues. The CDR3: CASSLGSGGGYIQYF. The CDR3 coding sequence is TGTGCCAGCAGTTTGGGTTCGGGGGGGGGTTACATTCAGTACTTC.

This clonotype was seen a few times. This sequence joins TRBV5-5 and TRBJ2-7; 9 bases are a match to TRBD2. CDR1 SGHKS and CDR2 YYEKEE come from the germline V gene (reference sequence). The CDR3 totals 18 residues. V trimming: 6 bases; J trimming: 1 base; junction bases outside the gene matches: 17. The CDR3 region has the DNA TGTGCCAGCACCCGACAGAACCCTGGACTAGCGTCTTCCTACGAGCAGTACTTC. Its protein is CASTRQNPGLASSYEQYF. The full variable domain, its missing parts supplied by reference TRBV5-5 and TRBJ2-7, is DAGVTQSPTHLIKTRGQQVTLRCSPISGHKSVSWYQQVLGQGPQFIFQYYEKEERGRGNFPDRFSARQFPNYSSELNVNALLLGDSALYLCASTRQNPGLASSYEQYFGPGTRLTVT.

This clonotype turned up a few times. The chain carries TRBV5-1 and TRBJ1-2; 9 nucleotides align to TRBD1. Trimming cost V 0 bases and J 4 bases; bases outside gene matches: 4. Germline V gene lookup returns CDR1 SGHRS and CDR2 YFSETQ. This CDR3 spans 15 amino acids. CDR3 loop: CASSLDGQGTYGYTF. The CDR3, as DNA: TGCGCCAGCAGCTTGGATGGACAGGGGACCTATGGCTACACCTTC.

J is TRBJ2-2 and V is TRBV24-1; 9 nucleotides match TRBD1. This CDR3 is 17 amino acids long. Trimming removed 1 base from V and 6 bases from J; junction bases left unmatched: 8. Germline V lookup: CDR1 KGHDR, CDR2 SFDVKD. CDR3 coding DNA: TGTGCCACCAGTGATTTTACGGGACAGGGTAACGCCGGGGAGCTGTTTTTT. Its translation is CATSDFTGQGNAGELFF.

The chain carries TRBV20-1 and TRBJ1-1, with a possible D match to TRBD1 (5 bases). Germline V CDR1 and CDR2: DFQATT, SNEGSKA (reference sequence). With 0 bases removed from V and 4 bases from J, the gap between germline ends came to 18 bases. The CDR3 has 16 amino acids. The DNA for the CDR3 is TGCAGTGCTAGAGATTGGCCGTGGGGTAGGGGCACTGAAGCTTTCTTT. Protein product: CSARDWPWGRGTEAFF.

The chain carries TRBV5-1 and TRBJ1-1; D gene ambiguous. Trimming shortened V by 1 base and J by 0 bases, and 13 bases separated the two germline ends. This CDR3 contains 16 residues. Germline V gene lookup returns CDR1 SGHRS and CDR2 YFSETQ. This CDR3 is CASSLFAGGMNTEAFF. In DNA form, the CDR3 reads TGCGCCAGCAGCTTGTTTGCAGGCGGCATGAACACTGAAGCTTTCTTT. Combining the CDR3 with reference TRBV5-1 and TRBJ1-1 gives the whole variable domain KAGVTQTPRYLIKTRGQQVTLSCSPISGHRSVSWYQQTPGQGLQFLFEYFSETQRNKGNFPGRFSGRQFSNSRSEMNVSTLELGDSALYLCASSLFAGGMNTEAFFGQGTRLTVV.

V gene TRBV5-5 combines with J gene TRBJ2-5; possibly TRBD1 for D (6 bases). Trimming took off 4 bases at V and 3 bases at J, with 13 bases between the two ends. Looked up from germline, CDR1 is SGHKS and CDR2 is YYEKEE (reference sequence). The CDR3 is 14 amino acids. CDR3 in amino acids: CASSRGDNEETQYF. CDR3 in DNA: TGTGCCAGCAGCCGAGGGGACAATGAAGAGACCCAGTACTTC.

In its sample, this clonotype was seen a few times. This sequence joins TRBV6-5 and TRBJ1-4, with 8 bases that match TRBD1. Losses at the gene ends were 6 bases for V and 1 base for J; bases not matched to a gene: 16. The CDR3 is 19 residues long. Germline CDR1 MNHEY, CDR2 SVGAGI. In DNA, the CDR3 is TGTGCCAGCAGACCTAGTCCGGGACAGGAACAATTAACTAATGAAAAACTGTTTTTT. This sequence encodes CASRPSPGQEQLTNEKLFF.

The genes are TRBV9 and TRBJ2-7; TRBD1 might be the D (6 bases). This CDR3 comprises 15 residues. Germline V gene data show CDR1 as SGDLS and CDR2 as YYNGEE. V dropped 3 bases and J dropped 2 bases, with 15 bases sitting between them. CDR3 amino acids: CASSATGFGTYEQYF. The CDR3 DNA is TGTGCCAGCAGCGCAACAGGGTTTGGCACCTACGAGCAGTACTTC. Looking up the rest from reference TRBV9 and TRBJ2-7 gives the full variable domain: DSGVTQTPKHLITATGQRVTLRCSPRSGDLSVYWYQQSLDQGLQFLIQYYNGEERAKGNILERFSAQQFPDLHSELNLSSLELGDSALYFCASSATGFGTYEQYFGPGTRLTVT.

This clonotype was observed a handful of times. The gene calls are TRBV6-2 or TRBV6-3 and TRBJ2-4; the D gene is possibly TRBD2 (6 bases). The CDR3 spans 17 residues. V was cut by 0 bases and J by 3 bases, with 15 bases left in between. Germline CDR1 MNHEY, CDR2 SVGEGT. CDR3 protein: CASSYSVREFGKNIQYF. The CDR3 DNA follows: TGTGCCAGCAGTTACTCAGTTCGGGAGTTCGGCAAAAACATTCAGTACTTC.

This CDR3 is CASSPERASDEQFF. In DNA, the CDR3 is TGCGCCAGCAGCCCTGAGCGGGCTTCAGATGAGCAGTTCTTC. This chain joins TRBV5-1 and TRBJ2-1; D perhaps matches TRBD2 (6 bases). V was cut by 4 bases and J by 8 bases, with 16 bases left in between. CDR3 length: 14 residues. The germline CDR1 and CDR2 sequences are SGHRS and YFSETQ.

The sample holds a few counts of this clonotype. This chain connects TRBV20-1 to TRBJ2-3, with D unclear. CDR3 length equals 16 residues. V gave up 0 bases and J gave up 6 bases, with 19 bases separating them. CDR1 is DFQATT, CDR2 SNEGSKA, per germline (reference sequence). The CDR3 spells CSARDPAKAKRDTQYF. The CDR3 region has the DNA TGCAGTGCTAGAGATCCCGCGAAAGCCAAGAGGGATACGCAGTATTTT.

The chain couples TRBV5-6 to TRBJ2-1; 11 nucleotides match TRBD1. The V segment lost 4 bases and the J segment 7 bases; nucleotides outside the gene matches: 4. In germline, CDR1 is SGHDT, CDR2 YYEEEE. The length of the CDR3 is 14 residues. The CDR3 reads CASSSRDRGNEQFF. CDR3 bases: TGTGCCAGCAGCAGCAGGGACAGGGGGAATGAGCAGTTCTTC.

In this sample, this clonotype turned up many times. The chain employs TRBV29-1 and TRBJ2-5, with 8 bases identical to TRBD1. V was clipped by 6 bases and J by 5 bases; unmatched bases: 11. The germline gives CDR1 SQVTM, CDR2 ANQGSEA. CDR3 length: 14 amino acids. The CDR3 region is CSVRETGVLETQYF. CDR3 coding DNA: TGCAGCGTACGTGAGACAGGGGTTTTGGAGACCCAGTACTTC.

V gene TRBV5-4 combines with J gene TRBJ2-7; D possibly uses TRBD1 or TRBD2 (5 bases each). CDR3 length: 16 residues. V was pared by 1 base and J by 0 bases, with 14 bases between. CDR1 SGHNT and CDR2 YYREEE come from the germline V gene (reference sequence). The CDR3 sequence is CASSLLGRPLSYEQYF. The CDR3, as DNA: TGTGCCAGCAGCTTGTTGGGACGCCCGCTCTCCTACGAGCAGTACTTC.

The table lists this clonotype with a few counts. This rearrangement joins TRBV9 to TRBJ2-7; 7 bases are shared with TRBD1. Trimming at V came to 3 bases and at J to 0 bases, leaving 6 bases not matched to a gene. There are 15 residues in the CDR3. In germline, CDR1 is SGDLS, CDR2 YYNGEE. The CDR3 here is CASSATGASSYEQYF. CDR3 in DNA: TGTGCCAGCAGCGCTACAGGGGCCAGCTCCTACGAGCAGTACTTC.

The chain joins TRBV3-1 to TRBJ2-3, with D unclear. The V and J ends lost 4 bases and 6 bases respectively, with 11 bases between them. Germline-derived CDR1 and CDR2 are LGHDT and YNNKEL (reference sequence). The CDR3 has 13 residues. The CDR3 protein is CASSRWISDTQYF. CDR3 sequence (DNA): TGTGCCAGCAGCCGATGGATTTCTGATACGCAGTATTTT.

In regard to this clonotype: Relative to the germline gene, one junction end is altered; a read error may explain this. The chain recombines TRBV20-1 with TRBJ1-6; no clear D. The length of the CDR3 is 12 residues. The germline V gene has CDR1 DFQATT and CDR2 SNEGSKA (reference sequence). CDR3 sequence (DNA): TGCAGTGCGGCCAACTATAATTCACCCCTTCACTTT. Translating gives CSAANYNSPLHF.

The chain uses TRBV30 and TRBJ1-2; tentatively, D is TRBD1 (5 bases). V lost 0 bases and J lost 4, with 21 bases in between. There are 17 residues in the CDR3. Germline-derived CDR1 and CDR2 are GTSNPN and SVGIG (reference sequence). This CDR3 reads CAWSVRVAGEGIYGYTF. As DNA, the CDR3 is TGTGCCTGGAGTGTACGGGTCGCGGGGGAAGGGATCTATGGCTACACCTTC.

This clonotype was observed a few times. CDR3 amino acids: CASSPRQGGTYEQYF. CDR3 sequence (DNA): TGTGCCAGCTCACCTCGACAGGGGGGAACCTACGAGCAGTACTTC. The J gene is TRBJ2-7, the V gene TRBV18, with TRBD1 matching over 9 bases. V trimming: 3 bases; J trimming: 2 bases; junction bases outside the gene matches: 5. The germline gives CDR1 KGHSH, CDR2 LQKENI. CDR3 length equals 15 residues.

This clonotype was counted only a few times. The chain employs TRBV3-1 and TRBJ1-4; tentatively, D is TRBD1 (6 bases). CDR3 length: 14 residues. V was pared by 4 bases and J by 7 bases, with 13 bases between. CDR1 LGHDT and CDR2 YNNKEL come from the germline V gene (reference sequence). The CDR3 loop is CASSLPGGSEKLFF. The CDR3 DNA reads TGTGCCAGCAGCCTACCTGGGGGCAGTGAAAAACTGTTTTTT.

Here the CDR3 DNA reads TGTGCCAGCAGTGCAAATACAGGGTTAGGCTACACCTTC. Translating it yields CASSANTGLGYTF. The chain carries TRBV6-5 and TRBJ1-2; D possibly corresponds to TRBD1 (6 bases). Germline CDR1 is MNHEY and CDR2 is SVGAGI. CDR3 length equals 13 residues. Trimming cost V 5 bases and J 8 bases, with 15 bases left between them.

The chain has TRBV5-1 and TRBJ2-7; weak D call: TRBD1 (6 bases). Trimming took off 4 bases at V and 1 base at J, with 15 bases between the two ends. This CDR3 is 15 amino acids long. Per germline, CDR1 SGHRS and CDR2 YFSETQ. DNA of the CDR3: TGCGCCAGCAGCCCCGGACAGACCCCTTCCTACGAGCAGTACTTC. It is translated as CASSPGQTPSYEQYF.

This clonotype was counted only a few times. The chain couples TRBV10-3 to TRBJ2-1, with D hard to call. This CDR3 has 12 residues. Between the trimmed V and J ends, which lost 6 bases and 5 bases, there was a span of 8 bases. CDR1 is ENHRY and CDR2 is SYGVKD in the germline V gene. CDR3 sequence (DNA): TGTGCCATCAGCCGGGCGGACAATGAGCAGTTCTTC. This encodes CAISRADNEQFF.

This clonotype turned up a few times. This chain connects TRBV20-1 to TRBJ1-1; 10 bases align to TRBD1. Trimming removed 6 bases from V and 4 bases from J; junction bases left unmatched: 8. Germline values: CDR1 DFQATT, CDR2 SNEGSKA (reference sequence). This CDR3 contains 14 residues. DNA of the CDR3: TGCAGTGCCCCGGCCAGGACAGGGGGCACTGAAGCTTTCTTT. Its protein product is CSAPARTGGTEAFF.

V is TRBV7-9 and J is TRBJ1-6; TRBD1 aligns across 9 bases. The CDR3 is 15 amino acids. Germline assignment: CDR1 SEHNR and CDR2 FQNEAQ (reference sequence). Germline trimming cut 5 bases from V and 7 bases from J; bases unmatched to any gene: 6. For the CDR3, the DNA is TGTGCCAGCAGCGTCCGGGACAGGGACAATTCACCCCTCCACTTT. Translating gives CASSVRDRDNSPLHF.